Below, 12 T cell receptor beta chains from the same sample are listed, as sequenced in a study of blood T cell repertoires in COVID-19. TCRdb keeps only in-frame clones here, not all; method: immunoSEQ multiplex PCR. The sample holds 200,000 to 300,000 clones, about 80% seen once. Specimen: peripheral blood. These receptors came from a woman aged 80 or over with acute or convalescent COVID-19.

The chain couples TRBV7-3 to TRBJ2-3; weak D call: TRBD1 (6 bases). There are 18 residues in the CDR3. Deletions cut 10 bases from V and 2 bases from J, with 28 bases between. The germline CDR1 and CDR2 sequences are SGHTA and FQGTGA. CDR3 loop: CANPGSRPGHIYTDTQYF. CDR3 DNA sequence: TGTGCCAATCCCGGAAGCCGACCGGGACACATATACACAGATACGCAGTATTTT.

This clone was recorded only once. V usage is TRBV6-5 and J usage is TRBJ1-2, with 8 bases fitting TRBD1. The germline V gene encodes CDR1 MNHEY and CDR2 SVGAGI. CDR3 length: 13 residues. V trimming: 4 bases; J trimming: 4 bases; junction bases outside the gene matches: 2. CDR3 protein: CASSLDRVYGYTF. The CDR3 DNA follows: TGTGCCAGCAGTTTGGACAGGGTCTATGGCTACACCTTC.

CDR3 region: CAISEGTGGRTEAFF. DNA of the CDR3: TGTGCCATCAGTGAAGGGACAGGGGGCAGGACTGAAGCTTTCTTT. The rearrangement uses TRBV10-3 and TRBJ1-1; 12 bases match TRBD1. The germline CDR1 and CDR2 sequences are ENHRY and SYGVKD. The CDR3 extends over 15 amino acids. Germline trimming cut 3 bases from V and 5 bases from J; bases unmatched to any gene: 4.

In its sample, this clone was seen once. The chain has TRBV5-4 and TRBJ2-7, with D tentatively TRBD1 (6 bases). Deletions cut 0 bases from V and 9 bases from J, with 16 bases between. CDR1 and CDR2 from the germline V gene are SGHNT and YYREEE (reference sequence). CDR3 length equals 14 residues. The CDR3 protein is CASSLETGQPRQYF. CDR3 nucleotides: TGTGCCAGCAGCTTGGAGACAGGACAGCCGCGGCAGTACTTC.

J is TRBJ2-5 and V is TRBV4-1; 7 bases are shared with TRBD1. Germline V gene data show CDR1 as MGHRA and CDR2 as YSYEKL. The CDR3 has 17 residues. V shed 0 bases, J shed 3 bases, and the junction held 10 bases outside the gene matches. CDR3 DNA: TGCGCCAGCAGCCAAGAACCGGCAGGGGGTATAGAAGAGACCCAGTACTTC. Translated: CASSQEPAGGIEETQYF.

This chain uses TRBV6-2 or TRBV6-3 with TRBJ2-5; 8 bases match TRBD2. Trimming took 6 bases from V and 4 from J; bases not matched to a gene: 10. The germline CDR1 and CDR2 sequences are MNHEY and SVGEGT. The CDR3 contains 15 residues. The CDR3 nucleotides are TGTGCCAGCAGCCGCGGACTAGCATTGGGAGAGACCCAGTACTTC. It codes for CASSRGLALGETQYF.

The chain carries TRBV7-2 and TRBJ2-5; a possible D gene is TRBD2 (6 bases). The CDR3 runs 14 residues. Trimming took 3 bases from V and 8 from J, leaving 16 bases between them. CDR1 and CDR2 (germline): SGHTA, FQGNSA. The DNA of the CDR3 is TGTGCCAGCAGCTTCGGCGGGACCGCAGGAACCCAGTACTTC. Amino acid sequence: CASSFGGTAGTQYF.

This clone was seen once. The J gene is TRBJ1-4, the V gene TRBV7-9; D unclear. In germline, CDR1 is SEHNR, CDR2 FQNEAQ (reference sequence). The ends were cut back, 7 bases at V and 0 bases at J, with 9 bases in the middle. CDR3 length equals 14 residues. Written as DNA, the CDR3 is TGTGCCAGCAAGAGCGTTGCAACTAATGAAAAACTGTTTTTT. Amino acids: CASKSVATNEKLFF.

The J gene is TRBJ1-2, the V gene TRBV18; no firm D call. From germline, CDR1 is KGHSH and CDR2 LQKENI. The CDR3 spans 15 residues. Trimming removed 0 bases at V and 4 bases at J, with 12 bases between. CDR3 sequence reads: CASSPPRSKVYGYTF. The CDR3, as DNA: TGTGCCAGCTCACCACCGCGGAGTAAAGTCTATGGCTACACCTTC.

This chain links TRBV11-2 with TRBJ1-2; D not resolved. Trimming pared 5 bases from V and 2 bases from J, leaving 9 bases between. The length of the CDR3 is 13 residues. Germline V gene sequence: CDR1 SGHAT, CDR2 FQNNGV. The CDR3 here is CASSPISNYGYTF. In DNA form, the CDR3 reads TGTGCCAGCAGCCCTATCTCGAACTATGGCTACACCTTC.

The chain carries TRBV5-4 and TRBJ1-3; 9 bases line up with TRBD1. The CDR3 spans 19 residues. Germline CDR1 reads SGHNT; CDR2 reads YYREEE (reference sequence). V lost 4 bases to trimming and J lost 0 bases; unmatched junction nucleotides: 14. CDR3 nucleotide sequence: TGTGCCAGCAGCACCCTCGGACAGGGGCCTATTTACTCTGGAAACACCATATATTTT. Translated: CASSTLGQGPIYSGNTIYF.

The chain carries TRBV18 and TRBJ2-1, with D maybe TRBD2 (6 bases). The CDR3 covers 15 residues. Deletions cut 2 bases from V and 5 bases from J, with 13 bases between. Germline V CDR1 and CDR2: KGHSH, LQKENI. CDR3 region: CASSPALAVNNEQFF. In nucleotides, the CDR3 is TGTGCCAGCTCACCAGCGTTAGCGGTAAACAATGAGCAGTTCTTC.